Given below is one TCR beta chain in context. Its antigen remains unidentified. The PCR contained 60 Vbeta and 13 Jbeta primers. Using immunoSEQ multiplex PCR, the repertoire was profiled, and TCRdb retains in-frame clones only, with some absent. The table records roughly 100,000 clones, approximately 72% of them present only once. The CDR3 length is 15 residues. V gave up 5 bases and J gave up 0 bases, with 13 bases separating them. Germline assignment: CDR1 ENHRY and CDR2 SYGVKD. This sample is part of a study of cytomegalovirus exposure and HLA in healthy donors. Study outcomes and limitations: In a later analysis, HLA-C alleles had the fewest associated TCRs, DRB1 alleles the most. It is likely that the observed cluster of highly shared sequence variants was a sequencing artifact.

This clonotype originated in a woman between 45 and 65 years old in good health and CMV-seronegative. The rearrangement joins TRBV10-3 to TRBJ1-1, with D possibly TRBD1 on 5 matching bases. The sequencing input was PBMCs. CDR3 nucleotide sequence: TGTGCCATCAGTCCACGGGAGGGGATGAACACTGAAGCTTTCTTT. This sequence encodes CAISPREGMNTEAFF.